These 10 T cell receptor beta chains were sequenced from one sample in a study of CD8+ T cells in alopecia areata. It was cDNA, reverse transcribed from extracted RNA, that served as the sequencing template. Profiling relied on immunoSEQ multiplex PCR, and the TCRdb table lists in-frame clones only, not all of them. Of 150,000 or so clones listed, 45% to 60% are singletons. Sequenced: CD4+ T cells sorted from blood. The receptors here all came from a human donor with alopecia areata.

This clone was seen more than once but under ten times. The rearrangement links TRBV7-9 to TRBJ2-2; no definite D call. Germline lookup yields CDR1 SEHNR and CDR2 FQNEAQ (reference sequence). V was shortened by 5 bases and J by 5 bases, with 12 bases between the two germline ends. The CDR3 sequence is 14 residues long. CDR3 in amino acids: CASSPSARTGELFF. The CDR3 DNA follows: TGTGCCAGCAGCCCTTCGGCCCGGACCGGGGAGCTGTTTTTT.

The gene calls are TRBV7-2 and TRBJ1-1; tentative D call: TRBD1 (5 bases). The CDR3 sequence is 16 residues long. CDR1 is SGHTA, CDR2 FQGNSA, per germline. Trimming pared 0 bases from V and 6 bases from J, leaving 17 bases between. CDR3 in DNA: TGTGCCAGCAGCTTAGCACAGGCCCTACGCCGATCTGAAGCTTTCTTT. Translated, it gives CASSLAQALRRSEAFF.

In this sample, this clone turned up a few times. A read error may be the cause here, since a much bigger clone is one base away. This sample also contains other DNA sequences that code for the same CDR3. This chain connects TRBV19 to TRBJ1-1; no clear D gene. Between the trimmed V and J ends, which lost 7 bases and 3 bases, there was a span of 3 bases. The germline V gene encodes CDR1 LNHDA and CDR2 SQIVND (reference sequence). CDR3 size: 10 residues. The DNA of the CDR3 is TGTGCCAGTAAGGACACTGAAGCTTTCTTT. Translating gives CASKDTEAFF.

The J gene is TRBJ2-5, the V gene TRBV2, with TRBD1 matching over 7 bases. The junction had 7 bases not matched to a gene; V was cut back by 8 bases and J by 4 bases. In germline, CDR1 is SNHLY, CDR2 FYNNEI. CDR3 length: 13 residues. CDR3 loop: CASGDRTRETQYF. The CDR3 DNA is TGTGCCAGCGGGGACAGAACACGAGAGACCCAGTACTTC.

Written as DNA, the CDR3 is TGTGCCACCAGCAGAGAGGCCCGCTCCATTGAAGCTTTCTTT. This codes for CATSREARSIEAFF. V usage is TRBV15 and J usage is TRBJ1-1; D is unresolved. The CDR3 spans 14 residues. Trimming took off 0 bases at V and 7 bases at J, with 12 bases between the two ends. Germline V CDR1 and CDR2: LNHNV, YYDKDF (reference sequence).

This clone showed up just a few times. The gene calls are TRBV28 and TRBJ2-6; D ambiguous. Germline-derived CDR1 and CDR2 are MDHEN and SYDVKM. With 4 bases removed from V and 0 bases from J, the gap between germline ends came to 7 bases. The CDR3 totals 15 residues. The CDR3 DNA reads TGTGCCAGCAGTTGGACCTCCTCTGGGGCCAACGTCCTGACTTTC. Its protein is CASSWTSSGANVLTF.

The V call is TRBV10-3, the J call TRBJ2-1; no definite D call. Germline CDR1 reads ENHRY; CDR2 reads SYGVKD. This CDR3 is 13 amino acids long. V was shortened by 3 bases and J by 5 bases, with 8 bases between the two germline ends. This chain's CDR3 is CAISDSSNNEQFF. In DNA, the CDR3 is TGTGCCATCAGTGACAGTTCCAACAATGAGCAGTTCTTC.

The gene calls are TRBV7-9 and TRBJ2-3; D uncertain. Trimming left V 5 bases short and J 8 bases short, with 11 bases between. The CDR3 has 12 amino acids. Germline V gives CDR1 SEHNR, CDR2 FQNEAQ (reference sequence). The CDR3 loop reads CASSAVLATQYF. For the CDR3, the DNA is TGTGCCAGCAGCGCCGTACTCGCTACGCAGTATTTT.

A few counts support this clone. The rearrangement links TRBV7-6 to TRBJ2-3; tentatively, D is TRBD2 (5 bases). The length of the CDR3 is 14 residues. V dropped 3 bases and J dropped 5 bases, with 12 bases sitting between them. From germline, CDR1 is SGHVS and CDR2 FNYEAQ. The CDR3 bases are TGTGCCAGCAGCTTCGGGGTGTCGGGAGATACGCAGTATTTT. Amino acid sequence: CASSFGVSGDTQYF.

The chain combines TRBV29-1 with TRBJ1-3; D call uncertain. Germline V lookup: CDR1 SQVTM, CDR2 ANQGSEA. The CDR3 is made up of 12 amino acids. Trimming took off 5 bases at V and 1 base at J, with 6 bases between the two ends. The CDR3, as DNA: TGCAGCGTTACCATTTCTGGAAACACCATATATTTT. Its protein is CSVTISGNTIYF.